These T cell receptor beta chains were read from a single sample in a study of a mutant IDH1 vaccine in newly diagnosed glioma. Assay used: immunoSEQ multiplex PCR; TCRdb lists only in-frame clones, some missing. The sample consists of over 50,000 clones, 75% to 85% of them appearing once. Their antigens remain unidentified. Here the sequenced sample was PBMCs, taken from a glioma patient whose treatment included an IDH1 peptide vaccine. Receptors originate from a man aged 25-45 years with glioma. Each CDR3 is given with its conserved first and last residue. The D gene is left open where the match is weak. Clone size is shown for a subset of rows, as once, few, many or a class of expanded clone.

cdr3_nt	cdr3_aa	clone_size	j_call	v_call	d_call
TGCGCCAGCAGCCAAGATCAGGGGGTGGGCACAGATACGCAGTATTTT	CASSQDQGVGTDTQYF	-	TRBJ2-3	TRBV4-1	TRBD1
TGTGCCATCAGTGATCGATCCGGGACAGCTAACTATGGCTACACCTTC	CAISDRSGTANYGYTF	once	TRBJ1-2	TRBV10-3	TRBD1
TGCGCCAGCAGCTTAGGGACAGGGAATAATTCACCCCTCCACTTT	CASSLGTGNNSPLHF	-	TRBJ1-6	TRBV5-1	TRBD1
TGTGCCAGTTTAGGGGTCGAGAGAAACACCATATATTTT	CASLGVERNTIYF	-	TRBJ1-3	TRBV6-5	-
TGTGCCAGCAGACAAGAACCTGGGACAAACCCCCCCCACAATGAGCAGTTCTTC	CASRQEPGTNPPHNEQFF	-	TRBJ2-1	TRBV7-9	-
TGTGCCAGCAGCCCAACAGGGGAAGGCTATGGCTACACCTTC	CASSPTGEGYGYTF	-	TRBJ1-2	TRBV27	TRBD1
TGTGCCAGAGGAGGATCCCCGACAGGGATGAACACTGAAGCTTTCTTT	CARGGSPTGMNTEAFF	few	TRBJ1-1	TRBV2	TRBD1
TGCGCCAGCAGGGACTACAATGAGCAGTTCTTC	CASRDYNEQFF	-	TRBJ2-1	TRBV5-1	-
TGCGCCAGCACCACCTTCGGAGGGAAAGCTGAAGCTTTCTTT	CASTTFGGKAEAFF	-	TRBJ1-1	TRBV10-2	-
TGTGCCAGCAGCGTAGGAGGACTAGCGGGGAACCAAGAGACCCAGTACTTC	CASSVGGLAGNQETQYF	-	TRBJ2-5	TRBV9	TRBD2
TGCGCCAGCAGCCAATTATACCGGAACACTGAAGCTTTCTTT	CASSQLYRNTEAFF	-	TRBJ1-1	TRBV4-1	-